Listed below are T cell receptor beta chains from one sample, sequenced in a study of blood T cells in healthy people across ages. Each CDR3 protein is one row after TCRdb ran MiXCR on the 5' RACE reads. The sample yields some 850,000 distinct CDR3 sequences, about 26% seen once. Another study also made use of these data, one on T cells of mothers and their children.

Sequencing was carried out using blood. The receptors here all came from a boy aged 5-17 years in good health. CDR3s include the opening cysteine and the closing phenylalanine or tryptophan. Fields, in order: clone size, J gene, D gene, V gene, CDR3 DNA, CDR3 protein. A D gene is named only where the DNA matches it firmly. Clone size is shown for a subset of rows, as once, few, many or a class of expanded clone.

>few|TRBJ2-3|.|TRBV2
TGTGCCAGCAGGCCCGGGACAGGGGGCCGGCTAGCGGGGGGCCGCACAGATACGCAGTATTTT
CASRPGTGGRLAGGRTDTQYF
>.|TRBJ2-1|TRBD1|TRBV5-1
TGCGCCAGCAGCTTGGCCCCTGGGACAGGGCGTAATGAGCAGTTCTTC
CASSLAPGTGRNEQFF
>.|TRBJ2-5|.|TRBV9
TGTGCCAGCAGCTTGGGACACCGCCAAGAGACCCAGTACTTC
CASSLGHRQETQYF
>.|TRBJ1-5|TRBD1|TRBV6-6
TGTGCCAGCAGTGGGACAGTTGAACAGCCCCAGCATTTT
CASSGTVEQPQHF
>.|TRBJ1-4|.|TRBV9
TGTGCCAGCAGCGTTAGTCCCCGAGGTAATGAAAAACTGTTTTTT
CASSVSPRGNEKLFF
>few|TRBJ2-5|.|TRBV27
TGTGCCAGCAGTCTTACATCTTATGGGGAGACCCAGTACTTC
CASSLTSYGETQYF
>once|TRBJ1-4|.|TRBV4-2
TGTGCCAGCAGCCCGCCGGGACAACTAAATGAAAAACTGTTTTTT
CASSPPGQLNEKLFF
>few|TRBJ2-2|.|TRBV12-3/TRBV12-4
TGTGCCAGCAGTGCAGACCACCTCGGGACCCCTGAGATCGGGGAGCTGTTTTTT
CASSADHLGTPEIGELFF
>.|TRBJ2-7|TRBD1|TRBV20-1
TGCAGTGCTAGAGTAGACGACAGGGGAGGCGAGCAGTCCTTC
CSARVDDRGGEQSF
>few|TRBJ2-1|TRBD2|TRBV7-6
TGTGCCAGCAGCTTAGGGACTAGCGGCGAACCCAATGAGCAGTTCTTC
CASSLGTSGEPNEQFF
>few|TRBJ2-3|.|TRBV7-9
TGTGCCAGCAGCTTTGGTGTCCGCACAGATACGCAGTATTTT
CASSFGVRTDTQYF
>.|TRBJ2-7|.|TRBV29-1
TGCAGCGCGGCCTTAGAGCGGGTACAGTACTTC
CSAALERVQYF
>once|TRBJ1-4|TRBD1|TRBV25-1
TGTGCCAGCAGTGACCCCGGGACAGGCTATAATGAAAACCTGTTTTTT
CASSDPGTGYNENLFF
>.|TRBJ1-4|.|TRBV25-1
TGTGCCAGCGCCCAAGGGGAAGAACTGGTTTTT
CASAQGEELVF
>once|TRBJ2-7|TRBD2|TRBV20-1
TGCAGTGCTACTTCGACTAGCGGGGGTTACGAGCAGTACTTC
CSATSTSGGYEQYF
>.|TRBJ2-1|TRBD2|TRBV5-1
TGCGCCAGCAGCCTCCCGACTAGCGGGGACTACAATGAGCAGTTCTTC
CASSLPTSGDYNEQFF
>.|TRBJ1-2|.|TRBV2
TGTGCCAGCAGTCCGATGGGAGGGGCGAGTGACTATGGCTACACCTTC
CASSPMGGASDYGYTF
>.|TRBJ1-1|.|TRBV20-1
TGCAGTGCCGGGGGCCCTTCTGGGACTGAAGCTTTCTTT
CSAGGPSGTEAFF
>few|TRBJ2-5|.|TRBV5-1
TGCGCCAGCAGTTCCACAGTGGGAGAAAAGACGCAGTACTTC
CASSSTVGEKTQYF
>few|TRBJ2-1|TRBD2|TRBV29-1
TGCAGCGTTCGTACTAGCGGGACCTACAATGAGCAGTTCTTC
CSVRTSGTYNEQFF
>.|TRBJ2-1|TRBD2|TRBV29-1
TGCAGCGTCGCGGCCGGTGGGAGGGCCCATGAGCAGTTCTTC
CSVAAGGRAHEQFF
>.|TRBJ2-6|.|TRBV30
TGTGGTGGAACAGCCTCTGGGGCCAACGTCCTGACTTTC
CGGTASGANVLTF